This T cell receptor (beta chain) is from a study of T cells after yellow fever vaccination. From germline, CDR1 is DFQATT and CDR2 SNEGSKA (reference sequence). CDR3 length: 15 residues. V was trimmed by 3 bases and J by 6 bases, leaving 17 bases between them. Notes on the study in general: Post-booster samples contained most primary-vaccination clones (approximately 95% CD4, around 88% CD8).

This clonotype appeared many times. Its antigen is undetermined. TCRdb processed the 5' RACE reads anew with MiXCR; each CDR3 protein has one entry. Of more than 90,000 distinct CDR3 sequences in the sample, more than 5.5% are singletons; the top ten hold over 2.5%. The receptor was derived from a young man who received the YFV17D yellow fever vaccine. Sample: CD4+ T cells sorted from PBMCs, taken approximately 47 days after the first yellow fever vaccination. The chain couples TRBV20-1 to TRBJ2-2; a weak D match, TRBD2 (6 bases). CDR3 DNA: TGCAGTGCTAGGCTGCGACTAGAATCTGCCGGGGAGCTGTTTTTT. Translating it yields CSARLRLESAGELFF.